This TCR beta chain stems from a study of long-term antiretroviral therapy in people with HIV. Study summary: By about a decade, the earliest samples predate the 2015 immediate-ART recommendation.

The V gene lost 3 bases and the J gene lost 6 bases, with 9 bases spanning the gap. From germline, CDR1 is LNHDA and CDR2 SQIVND (reference sequence). The CDR3 is made up of 14 amino acids. The sample holds a few counts of this clone. Its antigen is as yet unknown. Survey-level resolution applied to immunoSEQ assay v3.0. The assay was immunoSEQ multiplex PCR, and TCRdb's table has in-frame clones only and misses some. The sample consists of 30,000 or so clones, 65% to 80% of them appearing once. Each participant with HIV received care in the United States. Study-wide results and limits: Blood obtained between the mid-2000s and the late 2010s may reflect older ART regimens.

Sequenced material: unsorted PBMCs, taken 3 years after starting antiretroviral therapy. J is TRBJ1-6 and V is TRBV19, with D hard to call. The origin of this receptor is a man over 45 with HIV. CDR3 coding DNA: TGTGCCAGTAGTATTTTTGACGTTAATTCACCCCTCCACTTT. Encoded protein: CASSIFDVNSPLHF.